The clone carrying this TCR beta chain was seen only a few times. Its antigen is still unknown. This entry comes from a study of shared clonotypes between healthy human individuals. Study results and caveats: Memory subsets generally showed smaller estimated richness than naive subsets did.

Terminally differentiated effector memory CD45RA+ cells were left out of the naive CD8 fraction, which was CD45RO-negative and positively selected for CCR7. Investigators spread the genomic DNA of each subset evenly over several immunoSEQ plates. Profiling relied on immunoSEQ multiplex PCR, and the TCRdb table lists in-frame clones only, not all of them. The table includes about 2.2 million clones, about 93% detected once. The sequenced sample consisted of naive CD8+ T cells from PBMCs. This sequence was found in a man between 18 and 29 years old in good health. Some clones in this sample may be carry-over from other donors' samples.

CDR3 region: CASSLSQGGQRGVEQFF. DNA of the CDR3: TGTGCCAGCAGTTTATCGCAAGGGGGCCAACGAGGTGTTGAGCAGTTCTTC. V gene TRBV27 combines with J gene TRBJ2-1; TRBD1 agrees at 7 bases. Germline V lookup: CDR1 MNHEY, CDR2 SMNVEV (reference sequence). The CDR3 loop spans 17 amino acids. V was clipped by 0 bases and J by 9 bases; unmatched bases: 14.